The 22 T cell receptor beta chains presented below share a single source sample, sequenced in a study of T cells expressing NK-cell markers. TCRdb re-analyzed the 5' RACE reads; it lists each CDR3 protein once, without DNA. The sample is made up of roughly 420,000 distinct CDR3 sequences, and the top ten hold under 7.5% of it. Sequencing was carried out using blood T cells: a sorted CD56 or NKG2C T cell subset, CD4+ or CD8+ T cells, or bulk PBMC T cells (not recorded which). These receptors all stem from a woman aged 18 to 75 in good health.

This rearrangement joins TRBV20-1 to TRBJ2-7; TCRdb lists TRBD2, though no DNA is available to test this call. Germline CDR1 is DFQATT and CDR2 is SNEGSKA (reference sequence). The CDR3 length is 13 residues. CDR3 loop: CSARAGPTYEQYF.

The chain carries TRBV20-1 and TRBJ2-1; TCRdb's D call of TRBD2 is untestable without DNA. This CDR3 is built from 14 residues. Germline V gene data show CDR1 as DFQATT and CDR2 as SNEGSKA (reference sequence). CDR3 residues: CSVKVAGGDNEQFF.

The rearrangement links TRBV5-4 to TRBJ1-6; the D call of TRBD1 rests on TCRdb alone, since no DNA is present to check it. The CDR3 sequence is 15 residues long. Germline assignment: CDR1 SGHNT and CDR2 YYREEE (reference sequence). The CDR3 reads CASSLRQGPDSPLHF.

V gene TRBV12-3 or TRBV12-4 combines with J gene TRBJ2-4; checking the TCRdb D call of TRBD2 is not possible without DNA. The CDR3 is made up of 15 amino acids. This CDR3 reads CASSFLAGGSDIQYF.

The V gene is TRBV6-1, the J gene TRBJ1-1; the TRBD1 assignment by TCRdb is unverifiable without DNA. The CDR3 contains 13 residues. CDR1 is MNHNS and CDR2 is SASEGT in the germline V gene. The chain's CDR3 is CASSPELGTEAFF.

The rearrangement uses TRBV27 and TRBJ1-5. The CDR3 extends over 16 amino acids. The germline gives CDR1 MNHEY, CDR2 SMNVEV (reference sequence). CDR3 in amino acids: CASSLSATANNQPQHF.

This chain links TRBV20-1 with TRBJ2-7; TCRdb's assignment of TRBD2 cannot be checked, as there is no DNA. Germline values: CDR1 DFQATT, CDR2 SNEGSKA (reference sequence). This CDR3 comprises 14 residues. CDR3 in amino acids: CSARDLQRAYEQYF.

The V call is TRBV30, the J call TRBJ2-2; TCRdb picks TRBD1, but there is no DNA to check that call. The germline V gene encodes CDR1 GTSNPN and CDR2 SVGIG (reference sequence). CDR3 length equals 14 residues. CDR3 sequence: CAWAQGAVTGELFF.

The rearrangement links TRBV20-1 to TRBJ2-1; TCRdb indicates TRBD2, and absent DNA this call remains unverified. Germline CDR1 is DFQATT and CDR2 is SNEGSKA (reference sequence). CDR3 size: 12 residues. The CDR3: CSASSSFDEQFF.

CDR3 amino acids: CATSDPDQPSGARTGELFF. This chain links TRBV24-1 with TRBJ2-2; TCRdb gives TRBD1 as the D gene, but with no DNA this cannot be confirmed. This CDR3 spans 19 amino acids. Germline V gene lookup returns CDR1 KGHDR and CDR2 SFDVKD.

V gene TRBV29-1 combines with J gene TRBJ1-1; TCRdb calls TRBD1, which cannot be checked without DNA. Germline CDR1 and CDR2: SQVTM and ANQGSEA. This CDR3 is built from 14 residues. CDR3 sequence reads: CSVATGTFRTEAFF.

J is TRBJ1-6 and V is TRBV4-3. This CDR3 has 15 residues. Germline V lookup: CDR1 LGHNA, CDR2 YSLEER. The CDR3 reads CASRKGPHIASPLHF.

The chain is built from TRBV7-8 and TRBJ1-2; TCRdb names TRBD1, which stays unverified in the absence of DNA. The CDR3 sequence is 16 residues long. Germline V CDR1 and CDR2: SGHVS, FQNEAQ. The CDR3 loop reads CASSSTMGDTSLGYTF.

The chain links TRBV12-3 or TRBV12-4 to TRBJ2-7; the D gene TCRdb calls, TRBD2, cannot be checked with no DNA. This CDR3 is 15 amino acids long. CDR3: CASSLQAGLGGEQYF.

The chain couples TRBV10-2 to TRBJ1-1. Germline V gene sequence: CDR1 WSHSY, CDR2 SAAADI. This CDR3 spans 13 amino acids. The CDR3 is CASKKPMNTEAFF.

J is TRBJ2-2 and V is TRBV21-1; without DNA, the TCRdb call of TRBD1 cannot be checked. TRBV21-1 is termed a pseudogene. The CDR3 totals 17 residues. The CDR3 region is CASERGQGALNTGELFF.

The chain carries TRBV6-1 and TRBJ2-1; TCRdb's D call, TRBD2, is unchecked because there is no DNA. Per the germline V gene, CDR1 is MNHNS and CDR2 is SASEGT. The CDR3 totals 14 residues. The CDR3 loop reads CATSIADSYNEQFF.

The V call is TRBV6-5, the J call TRBJ2-6. CDR1 is MNHEY, CDR2 SVGAGI, per germline. The CDR3 is 15 amino acids. The CDR3 region is CASSYSGFGANVLTF.

The chain employs TRBV7-2 and TRBJ1-1. CDR3 length equals 15 residues. Germline V gene data show CDR1 as SGHTA and CDR2 as FQGNSA. The CDR3 loop reads CASSLAPTANTEAFF.

The chain is built from TRBV7-3 and TRBJ1-1; the D call from TCRdb, TRBD1, cannot be confirmed without DNA. The CDR3 contains 13 residues. Germline CDR1 and CDR2: SGHTA and FQGTGA. The CDR3 loop reads CASSSRVSTEAFF.

The chain couples TRBV6-2 or TRBV6-3 to TRBJ1-2; TCRdb designates TRBD1, a call that cannot be tested without DNA. Germline V CDR1 and CDR2: MNHEY, SVGEGT. The length of the CDR3 is 14 residues. This chain's CDR3 is CASSHQGINYGYTF.

This chain links TRBV6-1 with TRBJ2-2; the D call from TCRdb, TRBD1, cannot be confirmed without DNA. Germline V gene data show CDR1 as MNHNS and CDR2 as SASEGT. CDR3 size: 13 residues. CDR3 protein: CASSRPGTGELFF.